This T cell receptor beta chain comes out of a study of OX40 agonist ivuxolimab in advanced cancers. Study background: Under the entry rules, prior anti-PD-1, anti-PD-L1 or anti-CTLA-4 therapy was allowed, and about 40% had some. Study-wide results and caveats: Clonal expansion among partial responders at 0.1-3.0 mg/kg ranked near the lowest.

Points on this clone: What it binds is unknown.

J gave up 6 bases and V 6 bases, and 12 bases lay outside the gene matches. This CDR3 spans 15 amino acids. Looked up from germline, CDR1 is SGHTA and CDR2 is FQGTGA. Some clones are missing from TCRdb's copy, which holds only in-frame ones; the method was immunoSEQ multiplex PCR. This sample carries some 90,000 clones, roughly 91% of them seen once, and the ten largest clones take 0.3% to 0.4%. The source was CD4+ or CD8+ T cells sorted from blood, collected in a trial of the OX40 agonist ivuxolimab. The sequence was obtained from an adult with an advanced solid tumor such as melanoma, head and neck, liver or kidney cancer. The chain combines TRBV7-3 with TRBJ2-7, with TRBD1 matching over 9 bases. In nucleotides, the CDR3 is TGTGCCAGCAGTCTTACCGGGACAGGGACCTTCGAGCAGTACTTC. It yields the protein CASSLTGTGTFEQYF.